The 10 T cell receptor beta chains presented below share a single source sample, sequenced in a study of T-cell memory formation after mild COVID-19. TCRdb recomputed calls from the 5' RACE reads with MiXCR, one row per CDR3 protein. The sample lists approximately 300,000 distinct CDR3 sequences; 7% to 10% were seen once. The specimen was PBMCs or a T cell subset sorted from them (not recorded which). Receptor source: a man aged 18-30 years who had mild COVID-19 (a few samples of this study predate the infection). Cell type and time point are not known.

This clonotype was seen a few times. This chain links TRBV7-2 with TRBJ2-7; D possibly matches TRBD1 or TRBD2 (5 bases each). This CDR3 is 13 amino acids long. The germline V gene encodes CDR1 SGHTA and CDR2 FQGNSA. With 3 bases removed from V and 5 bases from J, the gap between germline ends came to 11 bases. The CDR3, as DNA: TGTGCCAGCAGCTTGAGGGGCAGCAACGAGCAGTACTTC. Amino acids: CASSLRGSNEQYF.

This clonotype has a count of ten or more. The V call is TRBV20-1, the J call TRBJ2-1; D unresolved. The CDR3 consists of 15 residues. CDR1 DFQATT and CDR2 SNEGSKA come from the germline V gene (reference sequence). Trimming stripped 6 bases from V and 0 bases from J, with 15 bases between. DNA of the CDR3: TGCAGTGCCGGAAACCAAATGAGCTCCTACAATGAGCAGTTCTTC. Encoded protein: CSAGNQMSSYNEQFF.

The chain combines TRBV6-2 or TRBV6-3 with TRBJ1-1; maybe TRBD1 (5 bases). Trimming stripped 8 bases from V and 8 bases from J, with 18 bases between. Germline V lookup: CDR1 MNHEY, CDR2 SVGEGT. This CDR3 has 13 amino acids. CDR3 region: CASGRSESGEAFF. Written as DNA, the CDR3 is TGTGCCAGCGGAAGGAGTGAGTCAGGGGAAGCTTTCTTT.

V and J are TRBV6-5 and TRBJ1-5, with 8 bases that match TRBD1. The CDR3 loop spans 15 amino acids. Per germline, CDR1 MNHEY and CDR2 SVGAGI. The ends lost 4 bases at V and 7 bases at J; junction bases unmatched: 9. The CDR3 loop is CASSFRQGTDQPQHF. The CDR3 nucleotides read TGTGCCAGCAGTTTCCGACAGGGGACGGACCAGCCCCAGCATTTT.

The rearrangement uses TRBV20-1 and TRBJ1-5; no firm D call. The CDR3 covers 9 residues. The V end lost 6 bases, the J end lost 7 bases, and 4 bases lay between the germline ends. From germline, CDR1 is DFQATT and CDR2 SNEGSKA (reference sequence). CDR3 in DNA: TGCAGTGCGGGGCAGCCCCAGCATTTT. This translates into CSAGQPQHF.

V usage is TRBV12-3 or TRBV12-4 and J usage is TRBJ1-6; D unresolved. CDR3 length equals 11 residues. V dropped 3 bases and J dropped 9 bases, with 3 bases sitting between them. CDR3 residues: CASSFGSPLHF. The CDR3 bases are TGTGCCAGCAGTTTTGGTTCACCCCTCCACTTT.

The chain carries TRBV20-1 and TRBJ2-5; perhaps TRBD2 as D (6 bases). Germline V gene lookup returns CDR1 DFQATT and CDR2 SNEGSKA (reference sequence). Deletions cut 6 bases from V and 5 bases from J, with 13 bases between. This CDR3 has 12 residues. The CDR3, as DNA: TGCAGTGCCCTGACTCGGGGGGAGACCCAGTACTTC. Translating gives CSALTRGETQYF.

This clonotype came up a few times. The CDR3 spells CASSQESLLGQDGYTF. As DNA, the CDR3 is TGTGCCAGCAGCCAAGAGTCTCTTTTGGGACAGGATGGCTACACCTTC. The chain has TRBV3-1 and TRBJ1-2; TRBD1 matches 8 bases. V was pared by 0 bases and J by 6 bases, with 9 bases of the junction left unmatched. CDR1 LGHDT and CDR2 YNNKEL come from the germline V gene (reference sequence). CDR3 length equals 16 residues.

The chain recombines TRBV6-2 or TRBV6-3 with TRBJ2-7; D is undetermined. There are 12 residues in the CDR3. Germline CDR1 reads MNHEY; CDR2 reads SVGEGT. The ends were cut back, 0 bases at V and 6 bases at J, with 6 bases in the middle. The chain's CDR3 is CASSYSSTEQYV. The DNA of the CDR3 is TGTGCCAGCAGTTACTCGAGTACCGAGCAGTACGTC.

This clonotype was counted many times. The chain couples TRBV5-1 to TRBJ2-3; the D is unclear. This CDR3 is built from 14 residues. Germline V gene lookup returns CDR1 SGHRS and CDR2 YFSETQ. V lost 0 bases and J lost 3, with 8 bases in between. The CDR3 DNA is TGCGCCAGCAGCTTGGGGGCGGTGACAGATACGCAGTATTTT. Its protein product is CASSLGAVTDTQYF.